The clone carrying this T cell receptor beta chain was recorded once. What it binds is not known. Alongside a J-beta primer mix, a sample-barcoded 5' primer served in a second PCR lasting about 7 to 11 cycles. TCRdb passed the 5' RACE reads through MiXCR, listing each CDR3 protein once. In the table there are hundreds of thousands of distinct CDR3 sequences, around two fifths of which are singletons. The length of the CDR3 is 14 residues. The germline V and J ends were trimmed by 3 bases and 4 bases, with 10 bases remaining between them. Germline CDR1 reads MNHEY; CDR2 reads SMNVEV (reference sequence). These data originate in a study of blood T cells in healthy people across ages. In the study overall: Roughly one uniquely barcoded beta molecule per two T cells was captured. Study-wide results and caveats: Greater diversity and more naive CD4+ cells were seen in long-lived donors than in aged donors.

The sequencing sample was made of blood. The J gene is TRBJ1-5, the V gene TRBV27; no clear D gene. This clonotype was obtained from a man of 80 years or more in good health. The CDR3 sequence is CASSFRGGNQPQHF. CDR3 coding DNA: TGTGCCAGCAGTTTCCGAGGAGGGAATCAGCCCCAGCATTTT.